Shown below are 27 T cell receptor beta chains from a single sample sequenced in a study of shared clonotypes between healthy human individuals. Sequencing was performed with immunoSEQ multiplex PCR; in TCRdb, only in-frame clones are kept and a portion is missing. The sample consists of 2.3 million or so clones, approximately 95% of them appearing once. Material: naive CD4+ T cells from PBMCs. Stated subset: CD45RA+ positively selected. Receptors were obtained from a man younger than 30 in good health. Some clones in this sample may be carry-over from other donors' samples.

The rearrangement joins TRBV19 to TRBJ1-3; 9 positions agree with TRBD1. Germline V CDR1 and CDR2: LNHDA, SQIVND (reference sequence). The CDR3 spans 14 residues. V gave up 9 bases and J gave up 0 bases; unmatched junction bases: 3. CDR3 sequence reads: CASTTGGSGNTIYF. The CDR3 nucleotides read TGTGCCAGCACGACAGGGGGCTCTGGAAACACCATATATTTT.

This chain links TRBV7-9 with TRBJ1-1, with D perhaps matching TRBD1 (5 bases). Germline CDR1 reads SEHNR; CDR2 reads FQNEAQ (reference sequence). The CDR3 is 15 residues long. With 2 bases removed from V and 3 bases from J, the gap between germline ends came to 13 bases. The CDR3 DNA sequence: TGTGCCAGCAGCTTACTCAGCACGGGGCACACTGAAGCTTTCTTT. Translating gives CASSLLSTGHTEAFF. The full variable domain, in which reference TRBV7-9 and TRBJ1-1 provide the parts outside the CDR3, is DTGVSQNPRHKITKRGQNVTFRCDPISEHNRLYWYRQTLGQGPEFLTYFQNEAQLEKSRLLSDRFSAERPKGSFSTLEIQRTEQGDSAMYLCASSLLSTGHTEAFFGQGTRLTVV.

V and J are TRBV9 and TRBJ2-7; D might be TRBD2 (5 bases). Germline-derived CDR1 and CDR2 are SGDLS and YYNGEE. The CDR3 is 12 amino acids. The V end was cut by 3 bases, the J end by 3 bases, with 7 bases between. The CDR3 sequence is CASSAGGYEQYF. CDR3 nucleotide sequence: TGTGCCAGCAGCGCCGGAGGCTACGAGCAGTACTTC.

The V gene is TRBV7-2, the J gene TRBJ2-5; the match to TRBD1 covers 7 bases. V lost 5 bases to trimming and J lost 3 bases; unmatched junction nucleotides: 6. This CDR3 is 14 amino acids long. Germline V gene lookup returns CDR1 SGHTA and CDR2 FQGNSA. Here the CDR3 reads CASSLDRWEETQYF. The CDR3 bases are TGTGCCAGCAGCCTGGACAGGTGGGAAGAGACCCAGTACTTC.

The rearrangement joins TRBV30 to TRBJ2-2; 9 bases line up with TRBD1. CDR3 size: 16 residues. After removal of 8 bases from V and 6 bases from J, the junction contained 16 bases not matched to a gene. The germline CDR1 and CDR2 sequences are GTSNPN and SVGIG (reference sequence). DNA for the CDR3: TGTGCCGGGGGACTTAGAGGACAGGGGCGCCCCGGGGAGCTGTTTTTT. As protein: CAGGLRGQGRPGELFF.

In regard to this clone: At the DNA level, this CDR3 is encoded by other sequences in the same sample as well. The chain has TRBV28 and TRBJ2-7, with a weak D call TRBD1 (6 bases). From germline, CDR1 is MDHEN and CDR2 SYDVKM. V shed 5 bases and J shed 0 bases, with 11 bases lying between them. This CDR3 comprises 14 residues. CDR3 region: CASSPGTYSYEQYF. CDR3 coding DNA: TGTGCCAGCAGTCCCGGGACATACTCCTACGAGCAGTACTTC.

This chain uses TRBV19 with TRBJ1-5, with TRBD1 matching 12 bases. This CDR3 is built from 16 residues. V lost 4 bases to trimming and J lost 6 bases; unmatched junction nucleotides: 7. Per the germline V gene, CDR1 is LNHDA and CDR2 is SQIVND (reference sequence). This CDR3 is CASSSNWDRGPQPQHF. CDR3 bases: TGTGCCAGTAGTAGTAACTGGGACAGGGGGCCTCAGCCCCAGCATTTT.

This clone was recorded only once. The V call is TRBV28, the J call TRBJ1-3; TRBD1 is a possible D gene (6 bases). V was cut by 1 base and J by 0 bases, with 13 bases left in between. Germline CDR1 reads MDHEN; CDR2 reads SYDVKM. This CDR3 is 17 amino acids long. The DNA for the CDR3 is TGTGCCAGCAGTTTATCTACCGGACAGAGCTCTGGAAACACCATATATTTT. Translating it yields CASSLSTGQSSGNTIYF.

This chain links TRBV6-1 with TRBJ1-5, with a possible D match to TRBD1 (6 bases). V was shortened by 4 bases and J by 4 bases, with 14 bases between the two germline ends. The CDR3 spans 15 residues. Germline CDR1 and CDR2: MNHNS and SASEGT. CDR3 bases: TGTGCCAGCAGTGCACAGGGAGGGCAGAATCAGCCCCAGCATTTT. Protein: CASSAQGGQNQPQHF.

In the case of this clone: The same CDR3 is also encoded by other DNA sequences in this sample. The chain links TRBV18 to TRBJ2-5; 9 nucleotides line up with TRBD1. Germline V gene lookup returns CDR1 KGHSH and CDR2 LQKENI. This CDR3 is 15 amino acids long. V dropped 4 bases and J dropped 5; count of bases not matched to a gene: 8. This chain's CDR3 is CASSLGTGGRETQYF. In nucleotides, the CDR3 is TGTGCCAGCTCACTCGGAACAGGGGGCCGGGAGACCCAGTACTTC.

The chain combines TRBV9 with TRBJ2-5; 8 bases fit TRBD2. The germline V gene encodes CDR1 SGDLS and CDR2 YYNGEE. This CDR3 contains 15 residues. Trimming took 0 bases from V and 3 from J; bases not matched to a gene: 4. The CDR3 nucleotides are TGTGCCAGCAGCGTAGTCGGGACTAGAGAAGAGACCCAGTACTTC. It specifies CASSVVGTREETQYF.

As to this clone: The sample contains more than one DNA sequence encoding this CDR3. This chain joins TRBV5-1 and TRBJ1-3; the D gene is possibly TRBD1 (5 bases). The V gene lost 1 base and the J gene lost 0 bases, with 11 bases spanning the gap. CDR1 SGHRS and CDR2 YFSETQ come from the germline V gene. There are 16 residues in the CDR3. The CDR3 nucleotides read TGCGCCAGCAGCTTGTCGGGGGGAGGCTCTGGAAACACCATATATTTT. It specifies CASSLSGGGSGNTIYF.

The CDR3 region is CASSRQGASYNEQFF. CDR3 bases: TGTGCCAGCAGCCGACAGGGGGCATCCTACAATGAGCAGTTCTTC. The rearrangement uses TRBV5-8 and TRBJ2-1, with 10 bases aligning to TRBD1. This CDR3 spans 15 amino acids. The ends lost 4 bases at V and 1 base at J; junction bases unmatched: 2. From germline, CDR1 is SGHTS and CDR2 YDEGEE.

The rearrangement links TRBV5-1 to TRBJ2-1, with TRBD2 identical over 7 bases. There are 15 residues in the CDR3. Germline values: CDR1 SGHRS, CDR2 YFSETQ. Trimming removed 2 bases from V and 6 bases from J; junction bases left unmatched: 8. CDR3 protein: CASSFPSGELNEQFF. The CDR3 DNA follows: TGCGCCAGCAGCTTTCCCAGCGGGGAGCTCAATGAGCAGTTCTTC.

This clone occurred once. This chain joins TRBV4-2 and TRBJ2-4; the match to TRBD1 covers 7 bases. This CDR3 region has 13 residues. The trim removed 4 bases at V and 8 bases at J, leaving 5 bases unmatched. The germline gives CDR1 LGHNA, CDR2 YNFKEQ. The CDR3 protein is CASSRGQEDIQYF. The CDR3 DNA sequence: TGTGCCAGCAGCCGAGGACAGGAGGACATTCAGTACTTC.

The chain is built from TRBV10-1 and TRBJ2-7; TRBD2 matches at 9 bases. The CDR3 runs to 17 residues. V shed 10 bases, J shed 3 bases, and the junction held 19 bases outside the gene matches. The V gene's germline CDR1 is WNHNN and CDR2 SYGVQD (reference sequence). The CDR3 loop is CAIWDQTSGPSRYEQYF. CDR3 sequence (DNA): TGCGCCATTTGGGACCAGACTAGCGGACCTAGTCGCTACGAGCAGTACTTC.

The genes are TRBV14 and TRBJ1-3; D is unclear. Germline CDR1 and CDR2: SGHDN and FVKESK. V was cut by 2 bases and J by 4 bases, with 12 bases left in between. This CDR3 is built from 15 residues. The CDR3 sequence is CASSQYSAFGNTIYF. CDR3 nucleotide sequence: TGTGCCAGCAGCCAATACTCAGCTTTCGGAAACACCATATATTTT.

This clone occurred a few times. The CDR3 loop reads CASSYRGYGNTIYF. The CDR3 nucleotides are TGTGCCAGCAGTTACCGGGGCTATGGAAACACCATATATTTT. The chain links TRBV6-5 to TRBJ1-3, with D perhaps matching TRBD1 (5 bases). The V gene lost 2 bases and the J gene lost 3 bases, with 8 bases spanning the gap. Germline assignment: CDR1 MNHEY and CDR2 SVGAGI. This CDR3 region has 14 residues.

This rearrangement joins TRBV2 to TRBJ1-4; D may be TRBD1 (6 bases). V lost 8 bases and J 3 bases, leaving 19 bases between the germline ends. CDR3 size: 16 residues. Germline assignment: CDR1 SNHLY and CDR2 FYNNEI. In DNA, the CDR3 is TGTGCCAGCTCACTTCTGGGGGGCGCCTCTAATGAAAAACTGTTTTTT. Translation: CASSLLGGASNEKLFF. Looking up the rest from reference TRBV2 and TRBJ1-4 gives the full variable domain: EPEVTQTPSHQVTQMGQEVILRCVPISNHLYFYWYRQILGQKVEFLVSFYNNEISEKSEIFDDQFSVERPDGSNFTLKIRSTKLEDSAMYFCASSLLGGASNEKLFFGSGTQLSVL.

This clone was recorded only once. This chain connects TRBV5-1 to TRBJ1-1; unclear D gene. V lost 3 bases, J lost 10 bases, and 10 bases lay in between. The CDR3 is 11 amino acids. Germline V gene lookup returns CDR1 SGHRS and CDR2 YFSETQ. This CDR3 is CASSSDVAAFF. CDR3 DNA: TGCGCCAGCAGCTCCGATGTGGCAGCTTTCTTT.

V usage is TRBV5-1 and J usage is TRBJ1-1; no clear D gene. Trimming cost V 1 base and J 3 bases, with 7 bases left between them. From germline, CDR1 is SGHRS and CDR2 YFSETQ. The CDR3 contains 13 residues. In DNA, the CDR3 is TGCGCCAGCAGCTTGTGGGGATACACTGAAGCTTTCTTT. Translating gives CASSLWGYTEAFF.

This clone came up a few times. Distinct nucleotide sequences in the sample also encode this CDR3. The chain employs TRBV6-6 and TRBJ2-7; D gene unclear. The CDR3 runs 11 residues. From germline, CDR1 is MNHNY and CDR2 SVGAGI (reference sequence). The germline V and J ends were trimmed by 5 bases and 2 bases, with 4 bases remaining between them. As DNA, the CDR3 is TGTGCCAGCAGTCTGACCTACGAGCAGTACTTC. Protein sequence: CASSLTYEQYF.

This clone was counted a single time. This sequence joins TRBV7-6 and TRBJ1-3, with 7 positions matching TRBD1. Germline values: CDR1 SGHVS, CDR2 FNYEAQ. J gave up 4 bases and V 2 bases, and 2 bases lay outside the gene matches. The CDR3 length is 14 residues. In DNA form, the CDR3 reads TGTGCCAGCAGCTTAACAGGGGAGGGAAACACCATATATTTT. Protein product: CASSLTGEGNTIYF.

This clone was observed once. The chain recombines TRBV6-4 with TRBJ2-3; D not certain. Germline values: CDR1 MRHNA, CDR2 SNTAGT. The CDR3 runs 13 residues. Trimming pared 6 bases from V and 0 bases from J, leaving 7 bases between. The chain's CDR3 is CASRETSTDTQYF. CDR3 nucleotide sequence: TGTGCCAGCAGGGAAACTAGCACAGATACGCAGTATTTT.

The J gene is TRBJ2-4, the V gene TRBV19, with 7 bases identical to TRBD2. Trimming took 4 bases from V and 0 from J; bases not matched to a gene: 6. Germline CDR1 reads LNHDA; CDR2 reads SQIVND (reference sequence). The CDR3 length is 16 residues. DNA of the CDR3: TGTGCCAGTAGTAGATGGGGAGGGCTAGCCAAAAACATTCAGTACTTC. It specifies CASSRWGGLAKNIQYF.

Here the CDR3 reads CASSGMGQRNEKLFF. CDR3 sequence (DNA): TGTGCCAGTAGTGGAATGGGACAGCGGAATGAAAAACTGTTTTTT. The J gene is TRBJ1-4, the V gene TRBV19; TRBD1 aligns across 7 bases. This CDR3 has 15 amino acids. V lost 5 bases, J lost 5 bases, and 8 bases stayed unmatched. Germline CDR1 reads LNHDA; CDR2 reads SQIVND (reference sequence). The variable domain in full, completed from reference TRBV19 and TRBJ1-4, reads DGGITQSPKYLFRKEGQNVTLSCEQNLNHDAMYWYRQDPGQGLRLIYYSQIVNDFQKGDIAEGYSVSREKKESFPLTVTSAQKNPTAFYLCASSGMGQRNEKLFFGSGTQLSVL.

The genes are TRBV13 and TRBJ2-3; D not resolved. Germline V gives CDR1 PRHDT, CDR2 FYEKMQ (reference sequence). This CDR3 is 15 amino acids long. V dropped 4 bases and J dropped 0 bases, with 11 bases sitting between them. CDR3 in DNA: TGTGCCAGCAGCTCCTATGTGGGTAGCACAGATACGCAGTATTTT. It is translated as CASSSYVGSTDTQYF.